A single sample is the source of the 7 T cell receptor beta chains below, sequenced in a study of T cells in Graves' hyperthyroidism and ophthalmopathy. Amplified TCR beta CDR3 regions came from RNA transcripts. First-round RT-PCR with HTBI primers amplified the TCR CDR3 region. MiXCR was run by TCRdb on the multiplex PCR reads, yielding one entry per CDR3 protein. The table records about 200,000 distinct CDR3 sequences, 17% of them present only once. The sample was blood. Receptors were obtained from a woman aged 45-65 years with Graves' hyperthyroidism.

This clonotype came up many times. The V gene is TRBV7-8, the J gene TRBJ1-5; TRBD1 matches 8 bases. The CDR3 covers 16 residues. Trimming removed 1 base from V and 7 bases from J; junction bases left unmatched: 9. Germline V CDR1 and CDR2: SGHVS, FQNEAQ. The CDR3 nucleotides read TGTGCCAGCAGCTTAGGGGCAGGGGGCATAGGACAGCCCCAGCATTTT. Translating it yields CASSLGAGGIGQPQHF.

The sample holds a few counts of this clonotype. This sequence joins TRBV6-1 and TRBJ2-7; D gene uncertain. The CDR3 extends over 11 amino acids. The V and J ends lost 2 bases and 5 bases respectively, with 4 bases between them. Germline V lookup: CDR1 MNHNS, CDR2 SASEGT. CDR3 loop: CASSEMDEQYF. The CDR3, as DNA: TGTGCCAGCAGTGAAATGGACGAGCAGTACTTC.

CDR3 sequence reads: CASRGLGTGDTGELFF. CDR3 DNA sequence: TGCGCCAGCAGGGGCCTCGGGACAGGGGACACCGGGGAGCTGTTTTTT. This chain joins TRBV5-1 and TRBJ2-2, with TRBD1 matching 10 bases. This CDR3 region has 16 residues. The V segment lost 5 bases and the J segment 3 bases; nucleotides outside the gene matches: 7. Germline V gene sequence: CDR1 SGHRS, CDR2 YFSETQ.

This clonotype was counted a few times. Here the CDR3 DNA reads TGTGCCAGCAGCTTAAGGGCTAGCCTCACCGGGGAGCTGTTTTTT. Residues: CASSLRASLTGELFF. The chain carries TRBV11-1 and TRBJ2-2, with D possibly matching TRBD2 (5 bases). Germline V gene data show CDR1 as SGHAT and CDR2 as FQDESV (reference sequence). V lost 2 bases to trimming and J lost 4 bases, with 11 bases between them. The CDR3 contains 15 residues.

The sample holds many counts of this clonotype. The CDR3 sequence: CASSSRSQGVEAFF. DNA for the CDR3: TGTGCCAGCAGCTCCCGGTCGCAGGGGGTTGAAGCTTTCTTT. The V and J genes are TRBV9 and TRBJ1-1; 7 nucleotides align to TRBD1. The CDR3 is 14 amino acids. J was trimmed by 7 bases and V by 4 bases; bases with no gene match: 10. In germline, CDR1 is SGDLS, CDR2 YYNGEE.

Many counts were recorded for this clonotype. The chain carries TRBV6-1 and TRBJ2-4; D is ambiguous. With 0 bases removed from V and 0 bases from J, the gap between germline ends came to 12 bases. This CDR3 is built from 17 residues. The germline gives CDR1 MNHNS, CDR2 SASEGT. In DNA form, the CDR3 reads TGTGCCAGCAGTGAAGCCAAGCCCAGCCGAGCCAAAAACATTCAGTACTTC. Its protein is CASSEAKPSRAKNIQYF.

The table lists this clonotype with many counts. One end of the junction is discordant with germline, which a read error may explain. CDR3 sequence (DNA): TGTGCCAGCAGCCAAGAGATGGGCCATCCCTCCTGCAATGAGCAGTTCTTC. Amino acid sequence: CASSQEMGHPSCNEQFF. The rearrangement uses TRBV11-2 and TRBJ2-1; D gene uncertain. This CDR3 region has 17 residues. Germline V gene lookup returns CDR1 SGHAT and CDR2 FQNNGV.